These T cell receptor beta chains were read from a single sample in a study of siplizumab effects on memory and regulatory T cells. TCRdb's table, derived via immunoSEQ multiplex PCR, lists solely in-frame clones and lacks some. Of 50,000 or so clones detected, 80% to 95% appear once; the ten largest clones hold about two fifths. The sequenced sample consisted of CD8+ T cells sorted from blood. The source of these receptors is a human donor in good health. The CDR3 runs from the conserved cysteine through the conserved F or W.

j_call | v_call | cdr3_aa
TRBJ2-2 | TRBV7-8 | CASSPGGAGSGELFF
TRBJ2-3 | TRBV15 | CATSRVTGGRDTQYF
TRBJ2-1 | TRBV7-6 | CASSSPESSYNEQFF
TRBJ1-5 | TRBV15 | CATSRDDQGEYNQPQHF
TRBJ2-2 | TRBV7-6 | CASSLAFTSSGTGELFF
TRBJ2-7 | TRBV15 | CATSRTDSSYEQYF
TRBJ1-4 | TRBV11-2 | CASSVGTATNEKLFF
TRBJ2-1 | TRBV7-3 | CASSLGTSYNEQFF
TRBJ1-3 | TRBV9 | CASSPGGRSTIYF
TRBJ1-5 | TRBV7-8 | CASSPPSQPQHF
TRBJ2-1 | TRBV2 | CASSALTGLGNEQFF
TRBJ2-3 | TRBV20-1 | CSVITDTQYF
TRBJ2-7 | TRBV10-1 | CASGTVYWNEQYF
TRBJ2-7 | TRBV7-9 | CASSLPTGYEQYF
TRBJ2-7 | TRBV11-2 | CASSSLSDSYEQYF
TRBJ2-5 | TRBV6-5 | CASSHDRDQETQYF
TRBJ2-7 | TRBV27 | CASSLTGVHEQYF
TRBJ2-4 | TRBV4-2 | CASSQDQDWTKNIQYF
TRBJ2-1 | TRBV9 | CASSQWREGQYNEQFF
TRBJ2-3 | TRBV9 | CASSASSDTQYF
TRBJ1-3 | TRBV9 | CASTKTGPSSGNTIYF
TRBJ1-2 | TRBV21-1 | CASSKETGLYGYTF
TRBJ2-2 | TRBV7-8 | CASSLGSLTGELFF
TRBJ2-7 | TRBV29-1 | CSVISGSSYEQYF
TRBJ1-6 | TRBV30 | CACYDGGRGFDSPLHF
TRBJ2-1 | TRBV5-3 | CARSLVRGRQSEQFF
TRBJ1-3 | TRBV9 | CASSSRQATSSGNTIYF
TRBJ2-1 | TRBV6-5 | CASSSSSYNEQFF
TRBJ1-5 | TRBV10-3 | CATNAGKGYSNQPQHF
TRBJ2-5 | TRBV6-6 | CASSYSIIGAQETQYF
TRBJ1-1 | TRBV28 | CASSWDSQGTEAFF
TRBJ1-1 | TRBV29-1 | CSVEGSMGPTLATEAFF
TRBJ1-2 | TRBV9 | CASSPNTVGTPNGYTF
TRBJ1-2 | TRBV7-9 | CASSANYGYTF
TRBJ2-1 | TRBV6-5 | CASSYSQSSLNEQFF
TRBJ2-2 | TRBV6-6 | CASSYSVLAGTGELFF
TRBJ2-1 | TRBV4-2 | CASSLEDSSSYNEQFF
TRBJ2-3 | TRBV12-1 | CASMWGLANADTQYF
TRBJ2-1 | TRBV7-9 | CASSLAGLAGGKDEQFF
TRBJ2-7 | TRBV5-1 | CASSPTSTSYEQYF
TRBJ2-1 | TRBV9 | CASSLTGTSGVNEQFF
TRBJ2-1 | TRBV4-1 | CASSQGPGLASNEQFF
TRBJ2-7 | TRBV5-6 | CASSLALSSYEQYF
TRBJ2-5 | TRBV7-9 | CASRALGGNPQETQYF
TRBJ2-5 | TRBV11-3 | CASSQGVQETQYF
TRBJ2-1 | TRBV28 | CASSLLTSSYSYNEQFF
TRBJ1-4 | TRBV7-6 | CASSLWSGTNEKLFF
TRBJ2-1 | TRBV4-2 | CASNQASGESKGSYNEQFF
TRBJ1-1 | TRBV5-6 | CASSLGVYTEAFF
TRBJ2-7 | TRBV13 | CASSPGTNTYEQYF
TRBJ2-7 | TRBV29-1 | CSVVSAEPYEQYF
TRBJ2-7 | TRBV9 | CASSVGGTSGSYEQYF
TRBJ2-1 | TRBV29-1 | CSVVGYNEQFF
TRBJ2-2 | TRBV12-2 | CASRLRNREGGELFF
TRBJ2-2 | TRBV7-3 | CASSPSRGLGLAGVTGELFF
TRBJ2-7 | TRBV28 | CASGRGPGEQYF
TRBJ2-7 | TRBV11-1 | CASSQTGYEQYF
TRBJ1-5 | TRBV20-1 | CSARENQPQHF
TRBJ2-7 | TRBV9 | CASSVGGGAYEQYF
TRBJ2-2 | TRBV7-6 | CASSVDRGTGELFF